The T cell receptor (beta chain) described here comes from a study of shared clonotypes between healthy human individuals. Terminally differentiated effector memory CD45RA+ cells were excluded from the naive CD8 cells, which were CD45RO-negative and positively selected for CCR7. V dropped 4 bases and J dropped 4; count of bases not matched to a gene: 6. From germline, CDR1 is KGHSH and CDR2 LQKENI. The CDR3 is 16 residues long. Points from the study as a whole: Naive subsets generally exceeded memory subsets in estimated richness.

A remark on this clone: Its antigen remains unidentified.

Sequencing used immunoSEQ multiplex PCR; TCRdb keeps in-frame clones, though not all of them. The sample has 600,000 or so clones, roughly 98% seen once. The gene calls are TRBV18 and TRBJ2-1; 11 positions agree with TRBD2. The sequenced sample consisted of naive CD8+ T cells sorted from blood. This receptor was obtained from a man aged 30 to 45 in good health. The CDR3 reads CASSLTTSGSYNEQFF. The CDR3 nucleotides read TGTGCCAGCTCACTAACCACTAGCGGGAGTTACAATGAGCAGTTCTTC. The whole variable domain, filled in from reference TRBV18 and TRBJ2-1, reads NAGVMQNPRHLVRRRGQEARLRCSPMKGHSHVYWYRQLPEEGLKFMVYLQKENIIDESGMPKERFSAEFPKEGPSILRIQQVVRGDSAAYFCASSLTTSGSYNEQFFGPGTRLTVL.